The rows below give T cell receptor beta chains drawn from one sample of a study of shared clonotypes between healthy human individuals. Generated by immunoSEQ multiplex PCR, the TCRdb table keeps only in-frame clones and is missing some. Among some 900,000 clones listed, about three quarters were seen once. Sequenced input: memory CD4+ T cells sorted from blood. The receptors derive from a man aged 18 to 35 in good health. Each CDR3 is given with its conserved first and last residue. The order of the fields is clone size, D gene, J gene, V gene, CDR3 protein, CDR3 DNA. The D gene is left open where the match is weak. Not all rows give a size; the values are once, few, many and, for expanded clones, a class.

clone_size: -
d_call: -
j_call: TRBJ2-5
v_call: TRBV10-1
cdr3_aa: CASTRGQGETQYF
cdr3_nt: TGCGCCAGCACACGGGGGCAGGGGGAGACCCAGTACTTC

clone_size: -
d_call: -
j_call: TRBJ2-5
v_call: TRBV6-4
cdr3_aa: CASITGTQYF
cdr3_nt: TGTGCCAGCATCACGGGGACCCAGTACTTC

clone_size: -
d_call: -
j_call: TRBJ1-2
v_call: TRBV12-2
cdr3_aa: CASRLVTGSYGYTF
cdr3_nt: TGTGCAAGTCGCTTAGTAACAGGGTCCTATGGCTACACCTTC

clone_size: -
d_call: -
j_call: TRBJ1-2
v_call: TRBV7-3
cdr3_aa: CASSLKAETGYTF
cdr3_nt: TGTGCCAGCAGCTTAAAAGCCGAGACTGGCTACACCTTC

clone_size: -
d_call: TRBD2
j_call: TRBJ2-7
v_call: TRBV11-2
cdr3_aa: CASSLAGTSGSEQYF
cdr3_nt: TGTGCCAGCAGCTTAGCTGGGACTAGCGGCTCCGAGCAGTACTTC

clone_size: -
d_call: -
j_call: TRBJ1-4
v_call: TRBV19
cdr3_aa: CASSLRGINEKLFF
cdr3_nt: TGTGCCAGTAGTCTCCGGGGTATCAATGAAAAACTGTTTTTT

clone_size: -
d_call: -
j_call: TRBJ2-7
v_call: TRBV15
cdr3_aa: CATSRDQGTEQYF
cdr3_nt: TGTGCCACCAGCAGAGATCAAGGGACCGAGCAGTACTTC

clone_size: once
d_call: -
j_call: TRBJ1-1
v_call: TRBV9
cdr3_aa: CASSVDVGGFNTEAFF
cdr3_nt: TGTGCCAGCAGCGTAGATGTGGGAGGGTTTAACACTGAAGCTTTCTTT

clone_size: -
d_call: TRBD1
j_call: TRBJ1-6
v_call: TRBV7-9
cdr3_aa: CASSLGGTDRNSPLHF
cdr3_nt: TGTGCCAGCAGCTTAGGAGGGACAGATCGTAATTCACCCCTCCACTTT

clone_size: -
d_call: -
j_call: TRBJ2-3
v_call: TRBV7-2
cdr3_aa: CASSYSVDTQYF
cdr3_nt: TGTGCCAGCAGCTACAGCGTAGATACGCAGTATTTT

clone_size: few
d_call: -
j_call: TRBJ2-1
v_call: TRBV2
cdr3_aa: CASKYANEQFF
cdr3_nt: TGTGCCAGCAAATATGCGAATGAGCAGTTCTTC

clone_size: once
d_call: -
j_call: TRBJ2-6
v_call: TRBV2
cdr3_aa: CASSSQVSGANVLTF
cdr3_nt: TGTGCCAGCAGTTCTCAGGTCTCTGGGGCCAACGTCCTGACTTTC

clone_size: once
d_call: TRBD2
j_call: TRBJ2-3
v_call: TRBV10-3
cdr3_aa: CAIRGTSGRTDTQYF
cdr3_nt: TGTGCCATCAGGGGGACTAGCGGCCGAACAGATACGCAGTATTTT

clone_size: -
d_call: -
j_call: TRBJ2-2
v_call: TRBV15
cdr3_aa: CATPRGARTGELFF
cdr3_nt: TGTGCCACCCCACGGGGGGCGCGCACCGGGGAGCTGTTTTTT

clone_size: -
d_call: TRBD1
j_call: TRBJ1-2
v_call: TRBV6-5
cdr3_aa: CASSAPGQGKYGYTF
cdr3_nt: TGTGCCAGCAGTGCACCGGGACAGGGCAAATATGGCTACACCTTC

clone_size: -
d_call: -
j_call: TRBJ2-2
v_call: TRBV6-5
cdr3_aa: CASKATGNTGELFF
cdr3_nt: TGTGCCAGTAAAGCGACGGGGAACACCGGGGAGCTGTTTTTT

clone_size: -
d_call: -
j_call: TRBJ2-1
v_call: TRBV5-6
cdr3_aa: CASVLAIQNEQFF
cdr3_nt: TGTGCCAGCGTCCTAGCGATTCAAAATGAGCAGTTCTTC

clone_size: -
d_call: TRBD2
j_call: TRBJ2-1
v_call: TRBV5-1
cdr3_aa: CASSISPSGFPLFDEQFF
cdr3_nt: TGCGCCAGCAGCATTAGTCCTAGCGGGTTCCCCCTGTTCGATGAGCAGTTCTTC

clone_size: many
d_call: TRBD1
j_call: TRBJ1-6
v_call: TRBV5-1
cdr3_aa: CASSRDRAPTRDSPLHF
cdr3_nt: TGCGCCAGCAGCAGGGACAGGGCCCCCACAAGGGATTCACCCCTCCACTTT

clone_size: many
d_call: -
j_call: TRBJ2-7
v_call: TRBV4-3
cdr3_aa: CASSQGTDPSDYEQYF
cdr3_nt: TGCGCCAGCAGCCAAGGCACGGATCCTAGTGACTACGAGCAGTACTTC

clone_size: -
d_call: -
j_call: TRBJ1-2
v_call: TRBV19
cdr3_aa: CASSPSTVYGYTF
cdr3_nt: TGTGCCAGTAGTCCCAGCACGGTCTATGGCTACACCTTC

clone_size: -
d_call: TRBD1
j_call: TRBJ2-7
v_call: TRBV2
cdr3_aa: CASKRVGQGPEQYF
cdr3_nt: TGTGCCAGCAAAAGGGTGGGACAGGGCCCCGAGCAGTACTTC

clone_size: -
d_call: -
j_call: TRBJ1-5
v_call: TRBV4-3
cdr3_aa: CASSQDEGQPQHF
cdr3_nt: TGCGCCAGCAGCCAAGACGAGGGTCAGCCCCAGCATTTT

clone_size: -
d_call: TRBD2
j_call: TRBJ2-5
v_call: TRBV7-9
cdr3_aa: CASSASGGGETQYF
cdr3_nt: TGTGCCAGCAGCGCTAGCGGGGGGGGTGAGACCCAGTACTTC

clone_size: -
d_call: -
j_call: TRBJ1-2
v_call: TRBV19
cdr3_aa: CASSVQGRQSNGYTF
cdr3_nt: TGTGCCAGTAGTGTCCAGGGGCGGCAATCGAATGGCTACACCTTC

clone_size: -
d_call: TRBD2
j_call: TRBJ2-5
v_call: TRBV2
cdr3_aa: CASSRLAGKETQYF
cdr3_nt: TGTGCCAGCAGTCGACTAGCGGGGAAAGAGACCCAGTACTTC

clone_size: few
d_call: TRBD1
j_call: TRBJ1-5
v_call: TRBV7-9
cdr3_aa: CASSLGSGTGYSNQPQHF
cdr3_nt: TGTGCCAGCAGCTTAGGATCCGGGACAGGCTATAGCAATCAGCCCCAGCATTTT

clone_size: -
d_call: TRBD1
j_call: TRBJ1-6
v_call: TRBV5-6
cdr3_aa: CASSGQTGTGLNSPLHF
cdr3_nt: TGTGCCAGCAGCGGTCAGACCGGGACAGGCCTAAATTCACCCCTCCACTTT

clone_size: -
d_call: TRBD1
j_call: TRBJ1-4
v_call: TRBV5-6
cdr3_aa: CASSVQGAKVLFF
cdr3_nt: TGTGCCAGCAGCGTACAGGGGGCAAAGGTACTGTTTTTT

clone_size: -
d_call: -
j_call: TRBJ2-5
v_call: TRBV29-1
cdr3_aa: CSVERDPGAQYF
cdr3_nt: TGCAGCGTTGAAAGGGACCCTGGGGCCCAGTACTTC

clone_size: -
d_call: TRBD1
j_call: TRBJ1-1
v_call: TRBV11-3
cdr3_aa: CASSRGQGAGNTEAFF
cdr3_nt: TGTGCCAGCAGCCGGGGACAGGGGGCAGGGAACACTGAAGCTTTCTTT